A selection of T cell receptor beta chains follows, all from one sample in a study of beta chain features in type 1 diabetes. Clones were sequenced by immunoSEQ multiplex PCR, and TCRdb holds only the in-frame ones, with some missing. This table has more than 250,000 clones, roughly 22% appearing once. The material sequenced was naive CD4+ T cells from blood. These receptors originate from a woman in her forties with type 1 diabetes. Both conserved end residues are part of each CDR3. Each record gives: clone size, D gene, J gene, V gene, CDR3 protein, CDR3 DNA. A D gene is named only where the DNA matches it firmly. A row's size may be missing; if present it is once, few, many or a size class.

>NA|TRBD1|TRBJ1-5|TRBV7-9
CASSWGTGNQPQHF
TGTGCCAGCAGCTGGGGGACAGGAAATCAGCCCCAGCATTTT
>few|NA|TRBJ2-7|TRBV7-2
CASSSTRGSYEQYF
TGTGCCAGCAGCTCTACCCGGGGTTCCTACGAGCAGTACTTC
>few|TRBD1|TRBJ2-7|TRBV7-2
CASSPRQGSGEQYF
TGTGCCAGCAGCCCCCGACAGGGATCGGGCGAGCAGTACTTC
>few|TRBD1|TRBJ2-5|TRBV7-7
CASSRDGGQVQETQYF
TGTGCTAGCAGCCGCGATGGGGGACAGGTCCAAGAGACCCAGTACTTC
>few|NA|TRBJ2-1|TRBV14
CASSPDSQWRNEQFF
TGTGCCAGCAGCCCGGACTCACAATGGCGCAATGAGCAGTTCTTC
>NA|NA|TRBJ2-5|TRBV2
CASSEAALKGAQYF
TGTGCCAGCAGTGAAGCCGCCCTAAAGGGGGCCCAGTACTTC
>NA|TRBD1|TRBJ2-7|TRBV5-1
CASSSGTASYEQYF
TGCGCCAGCAGCTCCGGGACAGCCTCCTACGAGCAGTACTTC
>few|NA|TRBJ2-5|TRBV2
CASSLERDQETQYF
TGTGCCAGCAGTTTAGAAAGAGACCAAGAGACCCAGTACTTC
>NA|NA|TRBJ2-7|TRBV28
CASSLDTAYEQYF
TGTGCCAGCAGTTTAGACACCGCCTACGAGCAGTACTTC
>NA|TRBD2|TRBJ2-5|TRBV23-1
CASSQGGERGKETQYF
TGCGCCAGCAGTCAGGGCGGGGAGCGGGGGAAAGAGACCCAGTACTTC
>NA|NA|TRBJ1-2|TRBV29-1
CSVAPGGGYTF
TGCAGCGTTGCCCCCGGGGGTGGCTACACCTTC
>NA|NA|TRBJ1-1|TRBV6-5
CASVAGAPRTEAFF
TGTGCCAGCGTGGCTGGGGCCCCCCGGACTGAAGCTTTCTTT
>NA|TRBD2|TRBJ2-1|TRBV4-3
CASSQEKGLAGMVTYNEQFF
TGCGCCAGCAGCCAAGAGAAGGGACTAGCGGGAATGGTCACCTACAATGAGCAGTTCTTC
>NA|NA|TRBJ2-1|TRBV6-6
CASSSEAGTNEQFF
TGTGCCAGCAGTTCCGAGGCAGGGACAAATGAGCAGTTCTTC
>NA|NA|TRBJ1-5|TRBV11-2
CASSYSLNQPQHF
TGTGCCAGCAGCTACTCTCTCAATCAGCCCCAGCATTTT
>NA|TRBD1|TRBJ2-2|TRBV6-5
CASSYDREPGELFF
TGTGCCAGCAGCTATGACAGGGAGCCCGGGGAGCTGTTTTTT
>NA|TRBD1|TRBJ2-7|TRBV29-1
CSVTGTGSYEQYF
TGCAGCGTCACCGGGACAGGATCCTACGAGCAGTACTTC
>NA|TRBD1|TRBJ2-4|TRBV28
CASSLPGQGPNIQYF
TGTGCCAGCAGTCTTCCGGGACAGGGACCAAACATTCAGTACTTC
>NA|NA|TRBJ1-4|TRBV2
CASETETTNEKLFF
TGTGCCAGCGAGACAGAGACAACTAATGAAAAACTGTTTTTT
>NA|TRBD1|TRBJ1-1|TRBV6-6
CASSYGGQVPVAFF
TGTGCCAGCAGTTACGGCGGACAGGTCCCGGTAGCTTTCTTT
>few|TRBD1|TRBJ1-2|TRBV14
CASSQVTGYYGYTF
TGTGCCAGCAGCCAGGTGACAGGGTACTATGGCTACACCTTC
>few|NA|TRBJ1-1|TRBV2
CASSEHPGTEAFF
TGTGCCAGCAGTGAACACCCGGGGACTGAAGCTTTCTTT
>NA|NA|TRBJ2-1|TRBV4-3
CASCQGGNNEQFF
TGCGCCAGCTGCCAGGGAGGAAACAATGAGCAGTTCTTC
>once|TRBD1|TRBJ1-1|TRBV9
CASSVGGQGIEAFF
TGTGCCAGCAGCGTAGGGGGACAGGGGATCGAAGCTTTCTTT
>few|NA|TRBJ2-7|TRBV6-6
CASSYRRGSAGEQYF
TGTGCCAGCAGTTACCGTAGAGGATCAGCGGGCGAGCAGTACTTC
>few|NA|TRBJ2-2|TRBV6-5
CASSKNRDGELFF
TGTGCCAGCAGTAAGAACAGGGACGGGGAGCTGTTTTTT
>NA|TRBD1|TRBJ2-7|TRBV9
CASSSQTGVSYEQYF
TGTGCCAGCAGCTCCCAGACAGGGGTCTCCTACGAGCAGTACTTC
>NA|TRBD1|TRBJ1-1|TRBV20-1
CSARTGAAFF
TGCAGTGCTCGGACAGGGGCGGCTTTCTTT
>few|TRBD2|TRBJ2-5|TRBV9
CASSVGGGGHQETQYF
TGTGCCAGCAGCGTAGGTGGCGGGGGACACCAAGAGACCCAGTACTTC
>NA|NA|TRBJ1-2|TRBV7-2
CASSLTRDDYGYTF
TGTGCCAGCAGCTTAACCAGGGATGACTATGGCTACACCTTC
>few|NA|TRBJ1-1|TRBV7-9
CASSKTGRGTEAFF
TGTGCCAGCAGCAAAACAGGCCGGGGGACTGAAGCTTTCTTT
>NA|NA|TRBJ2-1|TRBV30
CAWSRSTLLGSQVF
TGTGCCTGGAGCCGATCAACGTTGTTAGGCAGCCAGGTCTTC
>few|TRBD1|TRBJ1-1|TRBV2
CASSTDRDHTEAFF
TGTGCCAGCAGTACGGACAGGGACCACACTGAAGCTTTCTTT
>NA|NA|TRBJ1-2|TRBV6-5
CASSYSSGANYYGYTF
TGTGCCAGCAGTTACTCATCAGGGGCAAACTACTATGGCTACACCTTC
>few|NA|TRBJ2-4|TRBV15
CATSRKGAGGDIQYF
TGTGCCACCAGCAGAAAGGGAGCTGGAGGGGACATTCAGTACTTC
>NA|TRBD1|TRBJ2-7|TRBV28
CASSSPGGLTYEQYF
TGTGCCAGCAGTTCTCCAGGGGGCCTAACCTACGAGCAGTACTTC
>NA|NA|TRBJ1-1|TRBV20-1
CSARDRTEAFF
TGCAGTGCCAGGGATAGGACTGAAGCTTTCTTT
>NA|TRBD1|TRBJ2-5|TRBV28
CASSPPGTAQETQYF
TGTGCCAGCAGTCCCCCCGGGACAGCTCAAGAGACCCAGTACTTC
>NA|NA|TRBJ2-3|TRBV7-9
CASSSLQSTDTQYF
TGTGCCAGCAGCTCGCTACAGAGCACAGATACGCAGTATTTT
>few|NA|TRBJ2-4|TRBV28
CASSLSTSGSANIQYF
TGTGCCAGCAGTTTATCAACGAGCGGGTCGGCGAACATTCAGTACTTC
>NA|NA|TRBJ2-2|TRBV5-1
CASSLDAGMNTGELFF
TGCGCCAGCAGCTTGGACGCGGGAATGAACACCGGGGAGCTGTTTTTT
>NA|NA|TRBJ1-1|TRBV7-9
CASSLGRKGIDTEAFF
TGTGCCAGCAGCTTAGGTAGAAAGGGGATCGACACTGAAGCTTTCTTT
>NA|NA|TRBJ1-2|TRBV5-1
CASSLDSSNYGYTF
TGCGCCAGCAGCTTGGACAGCTCGAACTATGGCTACACCTTC
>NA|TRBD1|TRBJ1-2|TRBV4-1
CASTPQGATNYGYTF
TGCGCCAGCACTCCGCAGGGGGCGACTAACTATGGCTACACCTTC
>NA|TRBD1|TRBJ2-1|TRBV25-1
CAGGDRGSNEQFF
TGTGCCGGGGGGGACAGGGGTTCCAATGAGCAGTTCTTC
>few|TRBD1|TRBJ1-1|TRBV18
CASSLGQGSNTEAFF
TGTGCCAGCTCACTCGGACAGGGATCGAACACTGAAGCTTTCTTT
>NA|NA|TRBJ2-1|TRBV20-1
CSARSGVF
TGCAGTGCTAGATCGGGGGTCTTC
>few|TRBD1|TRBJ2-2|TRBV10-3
CAISERDRLSGELFF
TGTGCCATCAGTGAGAGGGACAGGTTGTCGGGGGAGCTGTTTTTT
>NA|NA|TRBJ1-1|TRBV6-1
CASSAGGRAFF
TGTGCCAGCAGTGCCGGGGGGCGAGCTTTCTTT
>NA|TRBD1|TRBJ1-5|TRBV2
CASSAGTGTQPQHF
TGTGCCAGCAGCGCTGGGACAGGGACTCAGCCCCAGCATTTT
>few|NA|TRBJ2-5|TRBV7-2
CASSQGAVSETQYF
TGTGCCAGCAGCCAAGGGGCCGTCTCAGAGACCCAGTACTTC
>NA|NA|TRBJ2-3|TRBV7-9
CASRLASTDTQYF
TGTGCCAGCCGGCTAGCGAGCACAGATACGCAGTATTTT
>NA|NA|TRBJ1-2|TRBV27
CASGGQSGYGYTF
TGTGCCAGCGGTGGACAGAGCGGATATGGCTACACCTTC
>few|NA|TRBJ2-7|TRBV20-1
CSANSGYEQYF
TGCAGTGCTAATAGCGGCTACGAGCAGTACTTC